The present TCR beta chain was sequenced within a study of blood T cell repertoires in COVID-19. About the study: Acute and convalescent COVID-19 samples came from the United States, Italy and Spain. From T cells, B-cell-depleted T cells, or PBMCs came the material, which was cDNA or gDNA.

Original methodology: Estimated nucleated cell counts came from reference gene primer amplification. Measured with immunoSEQ multiplex PCR; TCRdb has only the in-frame clones, and not every one. The V and J calls and the clone size are those of that table, but D and trimming were determined from the DNA. This sample has roughly 250,000 clones, with around 89% found just once. V was cut by 7 bases and J by 7 bases, with 19 bases left in between. Germline CDR1 MDHEN, CDR2 SYDVKM. The CDR3 has 15 amino acids. The rearrangement links TRBV28 to TRBJ1-4; D might be TRBD1 (5 bases). This sequence was found in a man in his thirties or forties with acute or convalescent COVID-19. Material: peripheral blood. The CDR3 DNA follows: TGTGCCAGCATCTCGCGACTCCAGGGCGTTGAAAAACTGTTTTTT. Translating it yields CASISRLQGVEKLFF.